Listed below are T cell receptor beta chains from one sample, sequenced in a study of technical replicates of blood from several donors. Assay used: immunoSEQ multiplex PCR; TCRdb lists only in-frame clones, some missing. The profile shows about 89,000 clones, 90% to 95% of them singletons. The sample was T cells isolated from PBMCs. The source of these receptors is a human donor in good health. Both conserved end residues are part of each CDR3. D genes are given only for firm matches. A row's size may be missing; if present it is once, few, many or a size class.

>NA|TRBJ2-5|NA|TRBV27
TGTGCCAGCACACCAGGCCCCCGGGAGACCCAGTACTTC
CASTPGPRETQYF
>NA|TRBJ1-2|NA|TRBV7-3
TGTGCCAGCAGCTTGTCCGTATCGGGTACCGTGACCTTC
CASSLSVSGTVTF
>TRBD1|TRBJ2-3|NA|TRBV5-1
TGCGCCAGCAGCACCGAAGGGACAGGGGGCATAAATACGCAGTATTTT
CASSTEGTGGINTQYF
>NA|TRBJ2-1|NA|TRBV6-1
TGTGCCAGCAGTGAACAGGTGAATGAGCAGTTCTTC
CASSEQVNEQFF
>TRBD2|TRBJ2-4|NA|TRBV19
TGTGCCAGTAGTATAGATGGTTCTAGCGGGGGGGCCAAAAACATTCAGTACTTC
CASSIDGSSGGAKNIQYF
>TRBD1|TRBJ2-6|NA|TRBV5-4
TGTGCCAGCAGCCGTTCCGGGACAGTGAGCTCTGGGGCCAACGTCCTGACTTTC
CASSRSGTVSSGANVLTF
>NA|TRBJ1-4|NA|TRBV2
TGTGCCAGCGCCGCAGGTGGGGCCCGGATCTGGGGTGGTAATGAAAAACTGTTTTTT
CASAAGGARIWGGNEKLFF
>NA|TRBJ1-1|NA|TRBV30
TGTGCCTGGAGTCATAACACTGAAGCTTTCTTT
CAWSHNTEAFF
>TRBD2|TRBJ2-5|NA|TRBV13
TGTGCCAGCAGCCCACAAGGACTAGAGGAGACCCAGTACTTC
CASSPQGLEETQYF
>NA|TRBJ2-7|NA|TRBV4-1
TGCGCCAGCAGCCAAGTCCCGCAGGGGACCGCCTACGAGCAGTACTTC
CASSQVPQGTAYEQYF
>NA|TRBJ2-3|NA|TRBV6-1
TGTGCCAGCAGTGAAGCGAAGCCGGGATTTACGCAGTATTTT
CASSEAKPGFTQYF
>NA|TRBJ1-2|NA|TRBV2
TGTGCCAGCAGCCAGGATCCATTAGCTAACTATGGCTACACCTTC
CASSQDPLANYGYTF
>NA|TRBJ2-3|once|TRBV27
TGTGCCAGCAGACATCCGGATCCGGGACAAACCACAGATACGCAGTATTTT
CASRHPDPGQTTDTQYF
>TRBD2|TRBJ2-2|NA|TRBV11-2
TGTGCCAGCAGACCTATAGCGGGGTCGAAGACCGGGGAGCTGTTTTTT
CASRPIAGSKTGELFF
>TRBD1|TRBJ1-4|NA|TRBV6-5
TGTGCCATCCGGGACAGAAATGAAAAACTGTTTTTT
CAIRDRNEKLFF
>NA|TRBJ1-3|NA|TRBV18
TGTGCCAGCTCGCTGCAGGGCACTGGAAACACCATATATTTT
CASSLQGTGNTIYF
>NA|TRBJ1-4|NA|TRBV6-5
TGTGCCAGCAGTGCCCGACAGTCGTCTAATGAAAAACTGTTTTTT
CASSARQSSNEKLFF
>NA|TRBJ2-4|once|TRBV25-1
TGTGCCAGCCAGGGATATATAAACATTCAGTACTTC
CASQGYINIQYF